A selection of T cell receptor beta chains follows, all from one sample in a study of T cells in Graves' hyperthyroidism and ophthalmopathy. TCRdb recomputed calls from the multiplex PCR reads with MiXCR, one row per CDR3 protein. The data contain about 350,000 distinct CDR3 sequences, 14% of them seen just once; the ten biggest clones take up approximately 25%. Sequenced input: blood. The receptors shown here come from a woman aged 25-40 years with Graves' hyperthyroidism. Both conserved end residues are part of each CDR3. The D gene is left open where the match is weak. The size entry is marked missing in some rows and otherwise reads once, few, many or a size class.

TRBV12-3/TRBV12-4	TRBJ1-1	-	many	TGTGCCAGCAGTTTAATGAAGGGGCTGGTAGCTTTCTTT	CASSLMKGLVAFF
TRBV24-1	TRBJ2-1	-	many	TGTGCCACCAGTGAACCGGACAGGGTAAGAGCGGGAGCTCCTGATGAGCAGTTCTTC	CATSEPDRVRAGAPDEQFF
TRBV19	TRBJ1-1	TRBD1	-	TGTGCCAGTATTCGGACAGGGCGAGGCACTGAAGCTTTCTTT	CASIRTGRGTEAFF
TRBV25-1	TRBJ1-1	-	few	TGTGCCAGCAGTGGGCTCGGGACGGACAATGAAGCTTTCTTT	CASSGLGTDNEAFF
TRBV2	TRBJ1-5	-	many	TGTGCCAGCAGTGGGGGCTCCGATCAGCCCCAGCATTTT	CASSGGSDQPQHF
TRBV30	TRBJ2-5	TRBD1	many	TGTGCCTGGAACTTACAGGGGATACAAGAGACCCAGTACTTC	CAWNLQGIQETQYF
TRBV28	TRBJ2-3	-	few	TGTGCCAGCATCGGGGCGGGGCGAGATACGCAGTATTTT	CASIGAGRDTQYF
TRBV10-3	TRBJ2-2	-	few	TGTGCCATCAGTGGGGTCCGCGGGGAGCTGTTTTTT	CAISGVRGELFF
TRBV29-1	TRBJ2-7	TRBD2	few	TGCAGCGTTGCCGGGGGGGTTGGCCACGAGCAGTACTTC	CSVAGGVGHEQYF
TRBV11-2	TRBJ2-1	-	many	TGTGCCAGCAGCTTAGGTGGGGGTCCCTACAATGAGCAGTTCTTC	CASSLGGGPYNEQFF
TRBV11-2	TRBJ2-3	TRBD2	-	TGTGCCAGCAGGGGACTAGCACTCACAGATACGCAGTATTTT	CASRGLALTDTQYF
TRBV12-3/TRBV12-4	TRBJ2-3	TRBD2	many	TGTGCCAGCACCTCCTTGGGGAGGGAGGCCCGGCCAGATACGCAGTATTTT	CASTSLGREARPDTQYF
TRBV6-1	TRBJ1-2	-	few	TGTGCCAGCAGTTCCGAGGGGCACTATGGCTACACCTTC	CASSSEGHYGYTF
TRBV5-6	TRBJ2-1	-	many	TGTGCCAGCAGCGGCTGGGACACCTTAACCTACAATGAGCAGTTCTTC	CASSGWDTLTYNEQFF
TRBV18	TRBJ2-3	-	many	TGTGCCAGCTCACCCCGCCGGGACCACAGCACAGATACGCAGTATTTT	CASSPRRDHSTDTQYF
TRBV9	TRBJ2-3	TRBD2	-	TGTGCCAGCAGCGAGGCGGGGGTCGCAGATACGCAGTATTTT	CASSEAGVADTQYF
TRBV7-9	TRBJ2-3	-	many	TGTGCCAGCAGCTTAGGAAGGAGGGCCATCGCAGATACGCAGTATTTT	CASSLGRRAIADTQYF
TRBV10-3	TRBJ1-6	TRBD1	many	TGTGCCACGACCGACAGGGTTTCACCCCTCCACTTT	CATTDRVSPLHF
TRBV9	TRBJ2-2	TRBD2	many	TGTGCCAGCAGCGTCTACGGGACTACCACCGGGGAGCTGTTTTTT	CASSVYGTTTGELFF
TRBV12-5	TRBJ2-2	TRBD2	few	TGTGCTAGTGGTTCAATAGCGGGCCCGAACACCGGGGAGCTGTTTTTT	CASGSIAGPNTGELFF
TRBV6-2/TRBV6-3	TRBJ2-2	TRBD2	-	TGTGCCAGCAGTCCACTAGCGGGAGTACGCACCGGGGAGCTGTTTTTT	CASSPLAGVRTGELFF
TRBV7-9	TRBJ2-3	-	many	TGTGCCAGCAGCTCCTCCTTTAATACGCAGTATTTT	CASSSSFNTQYF
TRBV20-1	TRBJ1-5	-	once	TGCAGTGCCCAACGCGGGGGCAATAGCAATCAGCCCCAGCATTTT	CSAQRGGNSNQPQHF
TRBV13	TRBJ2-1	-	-	TGTGCCAGCAGCTTAACAGGGAGAGGTAATGAGCAGTTCTTC	CASSLTGRGNEQFF
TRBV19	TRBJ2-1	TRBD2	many	TGTGCCAGCAGTAGGCGGGAGCCCCCTGAGCAGTTCTTC	CASSRREPPEQFF
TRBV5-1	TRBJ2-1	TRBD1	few	TGCGCCAGCATTGGGACAGACAATGAGCAGTTCTTC	CASIGTDNEQFF
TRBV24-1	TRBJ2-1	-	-	TGTGCCACCAGTGTTTCAGGGGGAGGCCTCCGCTCCTACAATGAGCAGTTCTTC	CATSVSGGGLRSYNEQFF
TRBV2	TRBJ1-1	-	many	TGTGCCAGCGGTTACAGCAACACTGAAGCTTTCTTT	CASGYSNTEAFF
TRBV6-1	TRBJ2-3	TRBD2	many	TGTGCCAGCAGATGGACTAGCGGGACCACAGATACGCAGTATTTT	CASRWTSGTTDTQYF
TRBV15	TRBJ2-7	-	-	TGTGCCACCAGCAGACCTTCCGACGAGCAGTACTTC	CATSRPSDEQYF
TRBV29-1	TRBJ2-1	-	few	TGCAGCGTTCGGCGACCACCGGGCTACAATGAGCAGTTCTTC	CSVRRPPGYNEQFF
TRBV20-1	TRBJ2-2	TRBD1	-	TGCAGTGCCACGGGACAGGCGAACACCGGGGAGCTGTTTTTT	CSATGQANTGELFF
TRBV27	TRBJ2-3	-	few	TGTGCCAGCAGTCTCGCCGCGGGACTCTTCACAGATACGCAGTATTTT	CASSLAAGLFTDTQYF
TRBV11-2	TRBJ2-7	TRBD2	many	TGTGCCAGCCTACGACTAGCGGGCCACTACGAGCAGTACTTC	CASLRLAGHYEQYF
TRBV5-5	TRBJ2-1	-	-	TGTGCCAGCAGCTTGGTCCCAGGTAACTACAATGAGCAGTTCTTC	CASSLVPGNYNEQFF
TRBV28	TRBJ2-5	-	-	TGTGCCAGCAGTTCCTTGGTGGGAGAGACCCAGTACTTC	CASSSLVGETQYF
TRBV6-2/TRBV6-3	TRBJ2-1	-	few	TGTGCCAGCAGTTACCTAAGGGACCTCAGGCCGAATGAGCAGTTCTTC	CASSYLRDLRPNEQFF
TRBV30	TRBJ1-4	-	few	TGTGCCTGGAGTAGGCCAGGGGATGGTTGGAAACTGTTTTTT	CAWSRPGDGWKLFF
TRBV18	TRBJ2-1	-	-	TGTGCCAGCTCCCCCCCCGGGACCGACCTTACCTTGGGGTACAATGAGCAGTTCTTC	CASSPPGTDLTLGYNEQFF
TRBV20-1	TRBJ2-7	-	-	TGCAGTGCGGGGAGGACTGCCTACGAGCAGTACTTC	CSAGRTAYEQYF